Listed here is a single T cell receptor beta chain. What it binds is not known. The CDR3 totals 16 residues. In germline, CDR1 is SGHTA, CDR2 FQGTGA. V lost 5 bases, J lost 6 bases, and 10 bases stayed unmatched. TCRdb keeps only in-frame clones here, not all; method: immunoSEQ multiplex PCR. The repertoire holds about 76,000 clones, with around nine tenths as singletons. These data are taken from a study of T cell responses to AZD1222 COVID-19 vaccine. On the study more broadly: Pooled samples include second doses given at about 4 or 12 weeks.

Notes on the study in general: A mostly white British donor set with more females was recruited, and clonal diversity was possibly underestimated. Sampling captured repertoires only after the peak T cell response. Vaccine-associated CD4 TCRs spanned spike, dominant at 160-218 and 743-854.

The chain links TRBV7-3 to TRBJ2-2; 9 positions match TRBD2. This TCR derives from an adult in good health. Source: peripheral blood, taken on day 0 of AZD1222 vaccination. The CDR3 loop reads CASSRRLAEQAGELFF. CDR3 DNA: TGTGCCAGCAGCCGCCGACTAGCGGAGCAGGCCGGGGAGCTGTTTTTT.